A single sample gave rise to the 21 T cell receptor beta chains below, sequenced in a study of T cell responses to AZD1222 COVID-19 vaccine. Here immunoSEQ multiplex PCR was the method, and the copy in TCRdb shows in-frame clones only, minus some. Of under 200,000 clones listed, roughly 86% were seen once; the top ten hold around 5.9%. Sequences were derived from peripheral blood, sampled on day 0 of AZD1222 vaccination. The receptor set was obtained from an adult in good health.

The chain recombines TRBV2 with TRBJ2-7, with D unresolved. Germline V gives CDR1 SNHLY, CDR2 FYNNEI. The CDR3 extends over 15 amino acids. V was cut by 7 bases and J by 3 bases, with 19 bases left in between. CDR3 protein: CASTPWVGNSYEQYF. The CDR3 nucleotides are TGTGCCAGCACCCCGTGGGTGGGTAATAGCTACGAGCAGTACTTC.

The chain has TRBV4-3 and TRBJ2-3; the D is unclear. V lost 6 bases and J lost 0, with 10 bases in between. Germline CDR1 reads LGHNA; CDR2 reads YSLEER. CDR3 size: 14 residues. The CDR3 sequence is CASSKWQSTDTQYF. Here the CDR3 DNA reads TGCGCCAGCAGTAAGTGGCAAAGCACAGATACGCAGTATTTT.

The V call is TRBV20-1, the J call TRBJ1-1; TRBD1 might be the D (5 bases). CDR1 and CDR2 from the germline V gene are DFQATT and SNEGSKA (reference sequence). The CDR3 runs to 15 residues. Trimming pared 3 bases from V and 2 bases from J, leaving 16 bases between. CDR3 nucleotide sequence: TGCAGTGCTAGTCCTTCGGGACGGACTAACACTGAAGCTTTCTTT. This translates into CSASPSGRTNTEAFF.

The V gene is TRBV19, the J gene TRBJ1-2; a possible D gene is TRBD1 (6 bases). V was clipped by 6 bases and J by 0 bases, with 11 bases between them. Germline loops: CDR1 LNHDA, CDR2 SQIVND (reference sequence). The CDR3 is 14 residues long. The CDR3 sequence is CASSRTVANYGYTF. The CDR3 nucleotides are TGTGCCAGTAGCAGGACAGTAGCTAACTATGGCTACACCTTC.

V usage is TRBV28 and J usage is TRBJ2-1; TRBD2 agrees at 9 bases. Germline assignment: CDR1 MDHEN and CDR2 SYDVKM. J lost 0 bases, V lost 8 bases, and 5 bases had no gene match. This CDR3 region has 15 residues. The CDR3 reads CASSSGTHSYNEQFF. The CDR3 DNA reads as TGTGCCAGCTCTAGCGGGACCCACTCCTACAATGAGCAGTTCTTC.

The sample holds a few counts of this clone. The chain carries TRBV11-3 and TRBJ2-7; D is undetermined. The CDR3 totals 13 residues. V dropped 2 bases and J dropped 5 bases, with 10 bases sitting between them. Germline loops: CDR1 SGHNT, CDR2 YENEEA. CDR3 in DNA: TGTGCCAGCAGCTTAATGTACGGCGACGAGCAGTACTTC. It codes for CASSLMYGDEQYF.

This rearrangement joins TRBV6-2 or TRBV6-3 to TRBJ1-5, with unresolved D. This CDR3 is 13 amino acids long. Trimming removed 4 bases at V and 0 bases at J, with 4 bases between. Germline V gives CDR1 MNHEY, CDR2 SVGEGT. Written as DNA, the CDR3 is TGTGCCAGCAGTTGGCATAGCAATCAGCCCCAGCATTTT. This sequence encodes CASSWHSNQPQHF.

This clone was recorded once. The gene calls are TRBV29-1 and TRBJ2-7, with D unclear. Germline loops: CDR1 SQVTM, CDR2 ANQGSEA. The CDR3 spans 16 residues. The V end was cut by 4 bases, the J end by 4 bases, with 23 bases between. The CDR3 is CSVGLPVSSKAYEQYF. CDR3 nucleotides: TGCAGCGTTGGCCTTCCGGTTAGCTCTAAGGCTTACGAGCAGTACTTC.

V and J are TRBV18 and TRBJ1-2; the match to TRBD1 covers 11 bases. CDR1 and CDR2 (germline): KGHSH, LQKENI. The trim removed 4 bases at V and 6 bases at J, leaving 13 bases unmatched. The CDR3 runs to 17 residues. The CDR3 region is CASSLYLAGQGADGYTF. The DNA of the CDR3 is TGTGCCAGCTCACTATACCTAGCAGGACAGGGGGCAGATGGCTACACCTTC.

V gene TRBV7-9 combines with J gene TRBJ1-2; the D is unclear. Trimming cost V 5 bases and J 5 bases, with 12 bases left between them. The CDR3 runs 13 residues. The germline V gene encodes CDR1 SEHNR and CDR2 FQNEAQ (reference sequence). CDR3 nucleotides: TGTGCCAGCAGCCGATCTGAGGCATATGGCTACACCTTC. Protein: CASSRSEAYGYTF.

The chain is built from TRBV12-2 and TRBJ1-1; no DNA check was done on the table's D call, TRBD1. TRBV12-2 is a pseudogene segment. This CDR3 contains 13 residues. This CDR3 reads CASRLEGDMEAFF. The CDR3 nucleotides read TGTGCAAGTCGCTTAGAAGGGGATATGGAAGCTTTCTTT.

The chain employs TRBV7-3 and TRBJ1-1; D remains unclear. Germline CDR1 is SGHTA and CDR2 is FQGTGA. The V gene lost 4 bases and the J gene lost 6 bases, with 12 bases spanning the gap. This CDR3 is built from 13 residues. The CDR3 loop is CASSSPGVSEAFF. The CDR3, as DNA: TGTGCCAGCAGCTCCCCCGGCGTATCTGAAGCTTTCTTT.

The J gene is TRBJ1-2, the V gene TRBV7-3; D perhaps matches TRBD1 (6 bases). Germline assignment: CDR1 SGHTA and CDR2 FQGTGA. Trimming left V 1 base short and J 4 bases short, with 13 bases between. The length of the CDR3 is 15 residues. For the CDR3, the DNA is TGTGCCAGCAGCTTAAGAGGGGGACCGGGCTATGGCTACACCTTC. Protein: CASSLRGGPGYGYTF. The full variable domain, its missing parts supplied by reference TRBV7-3 and TRBJ1-2, is GAGVSQTPSNKVTEKGKYVELRCDPISGHTALYWYRQSLGQGPEFLIYFQGTGAADDSGLPNDRFFAVRPEGSVSTLKIQRTERGDSAVYLCASSLRGGPGYGYTFGSGTRLTVV.

This clone was counted between two and nine times. This chain uses TRBV5-1 with TRBJ2-1, with 12 bases aligning to TRBD2. Germline CDR1 and CDR2: SGHRS and YFSETQ. After removal of 4 bases from V and 7 bases from J, the junction contained 6 bases not matched to a gene. The CDR3 is made up of 15 amino acids. CDR3 sequence reads: CASSLGLAGFNEQFF. The CDR3 DNA reads TGCGCCAGCAGCCTTGGACTAGCGGGATTTAATGAGCAGTTCTTC. Full variable domain (outside the CDR3, taken from reference TRBV5-1 and TRBJ2-1): KAGVTQTPRYLIKTRGQQVTLSCSPISGHRSVSWYQQTPGQGLQFLFEYFSETQRNKGNFPGRFSGRQFSNSRSEMNVSTLELGDSALYLCASSLGLAGFNEQFFGPGTRLTVL.

This chain uses TRBV28 with TRBJ1-2; a possible D gene is TRBD1 (5 bases). The ends were cut back, 10 bases at V and 4 bases at J, with 16 bases in the middle. CDR3 size: 13 residues. Per germline, CDR1 MDHEN and CDR2 SYDVKM. Here the CDR3 reads CATGRQSVYGYTF. The CDR3 region has the DNA TGTGCCACGGGAAGACAGTCGGTCTATGGCTACACCTTC.

V gene TRBV7-8 combines with J gene TRBJ2-7, with 7 bases matching TRBD2. V gave up 3 bases and J gave up 2 bases; unmatched junction bases: 7. The CDR3 is 15 residues long. From germline, CDR1 is SGHVS and CDR2 FQNEAQ. CDR3: CASSLGGDPTYEQYF. For the CDR3, the DNA is TGTGCCAGCAGCTTGGGGGGGGATCCTACCTACGAGCAGTACTTC.

This chain's CDR3 is CASTSGLRNTQYF. In nucleotides, the CDR3 is TGTGCCAGCACTTCCGGACTGCGGAATACGCAGTATTTT. This sequence joins TRBV28 and TRBJ2-3; TRBD2 is a possible D gene (5 bases). The V gene's germline CDR1 is MDHEN and CDR2 SYDVKM. This CDR3 comprises 13 residues. Trimming removed 7 bases from V and 7 bases from J, with 15 bases in between. Supplemented by reference TRBV28 and TRBJ2-3, the full variable domain reads DVKVTQSSRYLVKRTGEKVFLECVQDMDHENMFWYRQDPGLGLRLIYFSYDVKMKEKGDIPEGYSVSREKKERFSLILESASTNQTSMYLCASTSGLRNTQYFGPGTRLTVL.

V is TRBV27 and J is TRBJ2-7, with a possible D match to TRBD2 (6 bases). Deletions cut 5 bases from V and 0 bases from J, with 11 bases between. Germline V gene data show CDR1 as MNHEY and CDR2 as SMNVEV (reference sequence). This CDR3 has 14 amino acids. The CDR3 protein is CASSRLDSSYEQYF. In DNA form, the CDR3 reads TGTGCCAGCAGTCGACTAGACAGCTCCTACGAGCAGTACTTC.

In nucleotides, the CDR3 is TGTGCCAGCAGTTACGGACAGTTGGGCGAGCAGTACTTC. Protein sequence: CASSYGQLGEQYF. The chain employs TRBV6-2 or TRBV6-3 and TRBJ2-7; D may be TRBD1 (6 bases). The CDR3 spans 13 residues. The germline V gene encodes CDR1 MNHEY and CDR2 SVGEGT. Trimming removed 2 bases at V and 6 bases at J, with 11 bases between.

The chain recombines TRBV10-3 with TRBJ1-3; 8 nucleotides line up with TRBD1. The V and J ends lost 5 bases and 3 bases, in that order; junction bases with no gene match: 3. The CDR3 is made up of 14 amino acids. Per germline, CDR1 ENHRY and CDR2 SYGVKD. The CDR3 here is CAISRQGNGNTIYF. CDR3 sequence (DNA): TGTGCCATCAGTAGACAGGGGAATGGAAACACCATATATTTT.

The V call is TRBV28, the J call TRBJ1-5; D gene ambiguous. V lost 1 base and J lost 3, with 10 bases in between. The germline V gene has CDR1 MDHEN and CDR2 SYDVKM. There are 15 residues in the CDR3. CDR3: CASSLSGNFNQPQHF. The CDR3 DNA sequence: TGTGCCAGCAGTTTATCCGGCAACTTCAATCAGCCCCAGCATTTT.